These 30 T cell receptor beta chains originate from one sample sequenced in a study of T cell responses to AZD1222 COVID-19 vaccine. Method: immunoSEQ multiplex PCR; TCRdb's copy keeps in-frame clones and lacks some. This table holds roughly 180,000 clones, approximately 93% found once. Sequences were derived from peripheral blood, sampled 28 days after the second AZD1222 dose. The source of these receptors is an adult who received the AZD1222 COVID-19 vaccine.

The chain combines TRBV6-5 with TRBJ1-6; the match to TRBD1 covers 7 bases. Germline V CDR1 and CDR2: MNHEY, SVGAGI. The CDR3 is 15 residues long. Trimming cost V 6 bases and J 9 bases; bases outside gene matches: 11. This CDR3 is CASSSPGQWRSPLHF. The CDR3 coding sequence is TGTGCCAGCAGCTCACCGGGACAGTGGCGTTCACCCCTCCACTTT.

The chain uses TRBV30 and TRBJ1-2; weak D call: TRBD1 (6 bases). Germline CDR1 and CDR2: GTSNPN and SVGIG (reference sequence). V was trimmed by 7 bases and J by 8 bases, leaving 11 bases between them. The CDR3 contains 10 residues. Here the CDR3 DNA reads TGTGCCTCCCGACAGGTCGGCTACACCTTC. Translating gives CASRQVGYTF.

The chain couples TRBV30 to TRBJ1-2; the match to TRBD1 covers 9 bases. Trimming at V came to 8 bases and at J to 7 bases, leaving 14 bases not matched to a gene. Germline V gene lookup returns CDR1 GTSNPN and CDR2 SVGIG (reference sequence). This CDR3 has 14 amino acids. The CDR3 reads CASLKNTGGIGYTF. The CDR3 region has the DNA TGTGCCAGCCTTAAGAATACAGGGGGCATTGGCTACACCTTC.

The J gene is TRBJ2-7, the V gene TRBV10-1; 7 nucleotides agree with TRBD1. Germline values: CDR1 WNHNN, CDR2 SYGVQD (reference sequence). V was pared by 5 bases and J by 5 bases, with 12 bases of the junction left unmatched. The CDR3 runs to 15 residues. Here the CDR3 DNA reads TGCGCCAGCAGTCCCATCCGACAGGGTTCGCACGAGCAGTACTTC. This codes for CASSPIRQGSHEQYF.

V usage is TRBV18 and J usage is TRBJ1-5; perhaps TRBD1 as D (5 bases). The length of the CDR3 is 13 residues. CDR1 is KGHSH and CDR2 is LQKENI in the germline V gene. Trimming shortened V by 3 bases and J by 8 bases, and 11 bases separated the two germline ends. The CDR3 here is CASSPQGGEPQHF. The CDR3 DNA reads as TGTGCCAGCTCACCCCAGGGCGGGGAGCCCCAGCATTTT.

V and J are TRBV5-1 and TRBJ2-1; the match to TRBD1 covers 9 bases. Germline V CDR1 and CDR2: SGHRS, YFSETQ. The CDR3 is 13 residues long. J lost 6 bases, V lost 6 bases, and 4 bases had no gene match. CDR3 coding DNA: TGCGCCAGCAAGCAGGACAGGGGCAATGAGCAGTTCTTC. This encodes CASKQDRGNEQFF.

The chain's CDR3 is CASKDRGYYGYTF. For the CDR3, the DNA is TGTGCCAGCAAAGACAGGGGGTACTATGGCTACACCTTC. The genes are TRBV5-5 and TRBJ1-2; 9 positions match TRBD1. Germline values: CDR1 SGHKS, CDR2 YYEKEE (reference sequence). The CDR3 sequence is 13 residues long. V lost 6 bases, J lost 3 bases, and 3 bases stayed unmatched. Full variable domain (missing parts from reference TRBV5-5 and TRBJ1-2): DAGVTQSPTHLIKTRGQQVTLRCSPISGHKSVSWYQQVLGQGPQFIFQYYEKEERGRGNFPDRFSARQFPNYSSELNVNALLLGDSALYLCASKDRGYYGYTFGSGTRLTVV.

The chain joins TRBV2 to TRBJ2-7; 13 positions agree with TRBD2. This CDR3 is built from 23 residues. The germline CDR1 and CDR2 sequences are SNHLY and FYNNEI. The V and J ends lost 10 bases and 3 bases, in that order; junction bases with no gene match: 33. In DNA, the CDR3 is TGTGCCACCCCAAAAAAAGTCAAGGGGGCTAGGACTAGCGGGAGTCGGGCCGACTACGAGCAGTACTTC. As protein: CATPKKVKGARTSGSRADYEQYF.

The rearrangement links TRBV6-1 to TRBJ2-1; 10 bases line up with TRBD2. In germline, CDR1 is MNHNS, CDR2 SASEGT. The CDR3 contains 18 residues. The junction had 10 bases not matched to a gene; V was cut back by 2 bases and J by 3 bases. Written as DNA, the CDR3 is TGTGCCAGCAGTGAATATGCTAGCGGGAGAATCTACTACAATGAGCAGTTCTTC. It encodes CASSEYASGRIYYNEQFF.

The rearrangement joins TRBV7-9 to TRBJ1-5; 11 positions match TRBD1. This CDR3 is built from 19 residues. CDR1 is SEHNR, CDR2 FQNEAQ, per germline (reference sequence). V shed 3 bases, J shed 1 base, and the junction held 11 bases outside the gene matches. In nucleotides, the CDR3 is TGTGCCAGCAGCTTTGGACAGGGGGCTTCTCTAAGCAGCAATCAGCCCCAGCATTTT. This translates into CASSFGQGASLSSNQPQHF.

The chain joins TRBV19 to TRBJ1-1, with D tentatively TRBD1 (5 bases). The germline V gene encodes CDR1 LNHDA and CDR2 SQIVND (reference sequence). Trimming cost V 2 bases and J 5 bases, with 9 bases left between them. The CDR3 totals 13 residues. CDR3 bases: TGTGCCAGTAGTATAAACAGGTGGACTGAAGCTTTCTTT. Protein product: CASSINRWTEAFF.

The chain carries TRBV6-4 and TRBJ2-7, with 8 positions matching TRBD2. The CDR3 spans 15 residues. J was trimmed by 6 bases and V by 6 bases; bases with no gene match: 13. The germline CDR1 and CDR2 sequences are MRHNA and SNTAGT. The CDR3 here is CASREYSGSSPEQYF. In nucleotides, the CDR3 is TGTGCCAGCAGAGAATACAGCGGGAGCTCTCCCGAGCAGTACTTC.

CDR3: CASSLQGLAGRLGGTGELFF. CDR3 bases: TGTGCCAGCAGTTTACAGGGACTAGCGGGCCGGTTGGGGGGCACCGGGGAGCTGTTTTTT. This chain links TRBV28 with TRBJ2-2, with 12 bases matching TRBD2. V trimming: 2 bases; J trimming: 4 bases; junction bases outside the gene matches: 14. The CDR3 has 20 amino acids. Germline lookup yields CDR1 MDHEN and CDR2 SYDVKM.

As regards this clone: Sequence at one end of the junction differs from germline and may be a read error. The chain couples TRBV7-7 to TRBJ2-2; perhaps TRBD2 as D (5 bases). CDR3 length: 13 residues. Germline CDR1 SSHAT, CDR2 FNYEAQ (reference sequence). CDR3 DNA: TGTGCTAGCAGCTTAAGTAGCGCTGGGGAGCTGTTTTTT. Translating gives CASSLSSAGELFF.

The chain recombines TRBV18 with TRBJ2-5; tentatively, D is TRBD1 or TRBD2 (6 bases each). Germline loops: CDR1 KGHSH, CDR2 LQKENI. V was clipped by 3 bases and J by 4 bases, with 9 bases between them. The CDR3 spans 13 residues. The CDR3 spells CASSPTGAETQYF. CDR3 sequence (DNA): TGTGCCAGCTCACCGACGGGGGCAGAGACCCAGTACTTC.

The rearrangement links TRBV5-8 to TRBJ2-3; 12 nucleotides match TRBD2. The CDR3 covers 16 residues. In germline, CDR1 is SGHTS, CDR2 YDEGEE. Germline trimming cut 4 bases from V and 3 bases from J; bases unmatched to any gene: 6. The CDR3 sequence: CASSPRLAGETDTQYF. For the CDR3, the DNA is TGTGCCAGCAGCCCACGACTAGCGGGAGAGACAGATACGCAGTATTTT.

The J gene is TRBJ2-3, the V gene TRBV18, with D uncertain. CDR3 length: 13 amino acids. Germline CDR1 is KGHSH and CDR2 is LQKENI. The V and J ends lost 4 bases and 11 bases respectively, with 16 bases between them. In nucleotides, the CDR3 is TGTGCCAGCTCACTGAGCCGGGCCGAGGAGCAGTATTTT. Protein sequence: CASSLSRAEEQYF.

The gene calls are TRBV11-2 and TRBJ2-1, with D tentatively TRBD1 (6 bases). Germline V CDR1 and CDR2: SGHAT, FQNNGV. The CDR3 runs to 17 residues. Trimming removed 1 base from V and 7 bases from J, with 20 bases in between. The CDR3 here is CASSLARTRGGLNEQFF. The CDR3 nucleotides read TGTGCCAGCAGCTTAGCCCGTACCAGGGGCGGGTTGAATGAGCAGTTCTTC.

V is TRBV15 and J is TRBJ1-1, with no clear D. V was clipped by 3 bases and J by 4 bases, with 12 bases between them. The CDR3 runs to 14 residues. Germline CDR1 is LNHNV and CDR2 is YYDKDF (reference sequence). The chain's CDR3 is CATSRRRGTTEAFF. The CDR3 coding sequence is TGTGCCACCAGCAGGAGGCGGGGAACCACTGAAGCTTTCTTT.

The chain links TRBV18 to TRBJ2-3; D uncertain. V was pared by 2 bases and J by 4 bases, with 19 bases between. The CDR3 extends over 17 amino acids. Germline assignment: CDR1 KGHSH and CDR2 LQKENI. In DNA form, the CDR3 reads TGTGCCAGCTCACCAATTTCGCCGGTAACCTTGGCAGATACGCAGTATTTT. This translates into CASSPISPVTLADTQYF.

This clone has just one count. The CDR3, as DNA: TGTGCCAGCAGCCTTACTAGCGGGAGCCACAATGAGCAGTTCTTC. Translating gives CASSLTSGSHNEQFF. The chain joins TRBV7-6 to TRBJ2-1; 11 nucleotides agree with TRBD2. V gave up 5 bases and J gave up 5 bases; unmatched junction bases: 5. The CDR3 consists of 15 residues. Germline CDR1 reads SGHVS; CDR2 reads FNYEAQ.

CDR3 nucleotides: TGTGCCAGCTCACGGGGACTGGAGAACACTGAAGCTTTCTTT. Protein product: CASSRGLENTEAFF. The V gene is TRBV18, the J gene TRBJ1-1; D possibly corresponds to TRBD1 (5 bases). The ends were cut back, 4 bases at V and 1 base at J, with 10 bases in the middle. The V gene's germline CDR1 is KGHSH and CDR2 LQKENI. The CDR3 length is 14 residues.

This clone was counted a few times. The V gene is TRBV5-5, the J gene TRBJ1-3; TRBD1 might be the D (6 bases). The CDR3 consists of 16 residues. V shed 2 bases and J shed 4 bases, with 16 bases lying between them. Germline CDR1 reads SGHKS; CDR2 reads YYEKEE (reference sequence). CDR3 DNA sequence: TGTGCCAGCAGCTTAGGAACAGGGACGTCAGGAAACACCATATATTTT. It codes for CASSLGTGTSGNTIYF.

J is TRBJ2-7 and V is TRBV7-6; D is possibly TRBD2 (6 bases). Trimming shortened V by 1 base and J by 6 bases, and 22 bases separated the two germline ends. The CDR3 consists of 17 residues. The V gene's germline CDR1 is SGHVS and CDR2 FNYEAQ. The DNA for the CDR3 is TGTGCCAGCAGCTTAGAAGTTCCGGGACTCAAACCCCCCGAGCAGTACTTC. The encoded protein is CASSLEVPGLKPPEQYF. The full variable domain, with the rest looked up from reference TRBV7-6 and TRBJ2-7, is GAGVSQSPRYKVTKRGQDVALRCDPISGHVSLYWYRQALGQGPEFLTYFNYEAQQDKSGLPNDRFSAERPEGSISTLTIQRTEQRDSAMYRCASSLEVPGLKPPEQYFGPGTRLTVT.

This chain's CDR3 is CASSDSNRGRRDEQYF. CDR3 DNA: TGCGCCAGCAGTGATTCTAACAGGGGGCGCAGGGACGAGCAGTACTTC. The chain couples TRBV10-2 to TRBJ2-7, with TRBD1 matching over 9 bases. CDR1 WSHSY and CDR2 SAAADI come from the germline V gene. V dropped 3 bases and J dropped 5; count of bases not matched to a gene: 11. The CDR3 spans 16 residues.

The J gene is TRBJ1-5, the V gene TRBV5-1, with D possibly TRBD1 on 6 matching bases. The V gene lost 4 bases and the J gene lost 5 bases, with 13 bases spanning the gap. The germline gives CDR1 SGHRS, CDR2 YFSETQ. This CDR3 contains 14 residues. This CDR3 is CASSVGGGYQPQHF. Here the CDR3 DNA reads TGCGCCAGCAGCGTTGGAGGGGGTTATCAGCCCCAGCATTTT.

The chain couples TRBV6-5 to TRBJ2-7, with D perhaps TRBD1 (5 bases). The CDR3 spans 14 residues. Trimming took 8 bases from V and 6 from J, leaving 20 bases between them. Germline V gives CDR1 MNHEY, CDR2 SVGAGI. The CDR3 protein is CASGPRQSPAEQYF. The CDR3 DNA sequence: TGTGCCAGCGGCCCAAGACAGTCCCCCGCCGAGCAGTACTTC.

The chain links TRBV10-1 to TRBJ2-2, with D possibly TRBD2 on 6 matching bases. The germline V and J ends were trimmed by 4 bases and 1 base, with 13 bases remaining between them. Germline V gene sequence: CDR1 WNHNN, CDR2 SYGVQD (reference sequence). CDR3 length: 16 amino acids. The CDR3 sequence: CASSAGRQGNTGELFF. DNA of the CDR3: TGCGCCAGCAGTGCGGGGAGGCAGGGGAACACCGGGGAGCTGTTTTTT.

The chain is built from TRBV7-9 and TRBJ1-1; a possible D gene is TRBD1 (6 bases). V was trimmed by 7 bases and J by 3 bases, leaving 12 bases between them. Germline CDR1 SEHNR, CDR2 FQNEAQ (reference sequence). The CDR3 length is 13 residues. The CDR3 spells CASMGGGYTEAFF. CDR3 nucleotide sequence: TGTGCCAGCATGGGGGGCGGGTACACTGAAGCTTTCTTT.

The chain uses TRBV7-9 and TRBJ1-2; D not certain. The germline V and J ends were trimmed by 4 bases and 4 bases, with 4 bases remaining between them. Germline V gene sequence: CDR1 SEHNR, CDR2 FQNEAQ (reference sequence). CDR3 length equals 11 residues. The CDR3 is CASSSLYGYTF. The DNA of the CDR3 is TGTGCCAGCAGCTCCCTCTATGGCTACACCTTC.